The TCR beta chain under discussion was sequenced for a study of CD8+CD57+ T cells in acquired aplastic anemia. Background on the study: DNA per sorted CD4+ or CD8+ sample ranged 0.2 to 27.4 ug, averaging around 3.2 ug.

Genomic DNA provided the template from which TCR beta VDJ and CDR3 profiles were obtained. TCRdb reprocessed the reads via MiXCR and lists one record per CDR3 protein. The sample contains around 160,000 distinct CDR3 sequences, roughly 43% of which appear only once. Patients included in sequencing had previously demonstrated CD8+CD57+ cell expansion by flow cytometry. Patients were untreated when blood was sampled. Study-wide results and caveats: Patients and controls had in common twenty-nine CD8+ CDR3 sequences. Patients and controls were not found to differ significantly in CD8+ Simpson's diversity.

This clonotype has just a few counts. Its antigen is currently unknown. V lost 6 bases and J lost 4; bases outside the gene matches: 6. The CDR3 runs 14 residues. Per germline, CDR1 ENHRY and CDR2 SYGVKD. This sequence originates from a human donor with aplastic anemia. The J gene is TRBJ2-1, the V gene TRBV10-3, with 7 bases matching TRBD2. Sequenced material: sorted CD4+, CD8+, or CD8+CD57+ T cells (not recorded which) from PBMCs. The CDR3 bases are TGTGCCATCAGGGCGGGACTACAATACAATGAGCAGTTCTTC. Its translation: CAIRAGLQYNEQFF.